This T cell receptor beta chain was sequenced in a study of shared clonotypes between healthy human individuals. General study points: Rarefaction exposed incomplete sorted-subset sequencing despite large depth.

Repertoires were generated with immunoSEQ multiplex PCR, while TCRdb's copy carries only in-frame clones and drops some. The profile covers roughly 2.2 million clones, with 80% to 95% appearing a single time and 0.3% to 0.4% taken by the ten largest. Comment on this clone: Its target is unknown.

Germline CDR1 KGHSH, CDR2 LQKENI. The CDR3 loop spans 15 amino acids. The V and J ends lost 6 bases and 3 bases, in that order; junction bases with no gene match: 10. Sequenced sample: naive CD4+ T cells from PBMCs. Described subset: CD45RA+ positively selected. The origin of this receptor is a young man in good health. Some clones in this sample may be carry-over from other donors' samples. This chain connects TRBV18 to TRBJ2-7, with TRBD2 identical over 8 bases. This CDR3 reads CASSVASGSSYEQYF. Here the CDR3 DNA reads TGTGCCAGCTCTGTGGCTAGCGGGTCGAGCTACGAGCAGTACTTC.